This entry lists 10 T cell receptor beta chains sequenced from one sample in a study of Ad26.COV2.S vaccination and SARS-CoV-2 variants. Treatment specified: 15 to 20 received Ad26.COV2.S at low or high dose, single or two shots; roughly five received placebo; per-sample allocation not given. Collection of the samples took place on day 63 after the first injection of vaccine or placebo. Sequenced by immunoSEQ multiplex PCR; TCRdb stores in-frame clones only, minus some. The profile shows some 330,000 clones, about 90% of them singletons. The source was peripheral blood, collected in a trial of Ad26.COV2.S vaccine versus placebo. All receptors derive from a person aged 18-65 years who received the Ad26.COV2.S COVID-19 vaccine or a placebo.

This sequence joins TRBV9 and TRBJ1-2; D possibly corresponds to TRBD1 (6 bases). Trimming removed 0 bases at V and 4 bases at J, with 16 bases between. Germline lookup yields CDR1 SGDLS and CDR2 YYNGEE. The CDR3 contains 16 residues. The CDR3 is CASSVDLGGLTYGYTF. CDR3 in DNA: TGTGCCAGCAGCGTAGACTTGGGGGGGCTGACCTATGGCTACACCTTC.

V and J are TRBV5-1 and TRBJ2-2; D is ambiguous. The V gene's germline CDR1 is SGHRS and CDR2 YFSETQ. The CDR3 has 17 amino acids. V was shortened by 0 bases and J by 1 base, with 13 bases between the two germline ends. Here the CDR3 reads CASSLAFSAVNTGELFF. The DNA of the CDR3 is TGCGCCAGCAGCTTGGCTTTCAGCGCGGTGAACACCGGGGAGCTGTTTTTT.

The J gene is TRBJ1-1, the V gene TRBV7-8; D call uncertain. Germline lookup yields CDR1 SGHVS and CDR2 FQNEAQ. The V and J ends lost 4 bases and 5 bases respectively, with 11 bases between them. The CDR3 length is 13 residues. The CDR3 loop is CASSSTGRTEAFF. CDR3 coding DNA: TGTGCCAGCAGCTCAACCGGGCGGACTGAAGCTTTCTTT.

This chain links TRBV6-6 with TRBJ2-7; perhaps D is TRBD1 or TRBD2 (5 bases each). Germline values: CDR1 MNHNY, CDR2 SVGAGI (reference sequence). The V gene lost 5 bases and the J gene lost 0 bases, with 11 bases spanning the gap. CDR3 length equals 14 residues. CDR3 sequence: CASSLWGSSYEQYF. Here the CDR3 DNA reads TGTGCCAGCAGTCTCTGGGGGAGCTCCTACGAGCAGTACTTC.

The chain joins TRBV4-1 to TRBJ2-5, with 7 bases identical to TRBD2. From germline, CDR1 is MGHRA and CDR2 YSYEKL. The CDR3 is 14 residues long. V shed 4 bases, J shed 3 bases, and the junction held 5 bases outside the gene matches. Here the CDR3 DNA reads TGCGCCAGCAGCCGAAGGCTAGCGGAAGAGACCCAGTACTTC. Its protein product is CASSRRLAEETQYF.

The V gene is TRBV19, the J gene TRBJ2-6, with a tentative D call TRBD2 (5 bases). The CDR3 runs 11 residues. V was cut by 9 bases and J by 14 bases, with 14 bases left in between. Germline values: CDR1 LNHDA, CDR2 SQIVND (reference sequence). DNA for the CDR3: TGTGCCAGCGAAAGGGAGCTTCTCCTGACTTTC. Translating it yields CASERELLLTF.

The chain links TRBV7-9 to TRBJ2-3; unclear D gene. This CDR3 is built from 16 residues. Germline loops: CDR1 SEHNR, CDR2 FQNEAQ (reference sequence). V was trimmed by 1 base and J by 4 bases, leaving 15 bases between them. CDR3 nucleotide sequence: TGTGCCAGCAGCTTAGGGTGGGCATCGCGATCAGATACGCAGTATTTT. Amino acids: CASSLGWASRSDTQYF.

The chain carries TRBV4-3 and TRBJ2-3; the D gene is possibly TRBD2 (6 bases). Trimming stripped 2 bases from V and 6 bases from J, with 15 bases between. Germline assignment: CDR1 LGHNA and CDR2 YSLEER. The CDR3 is 15 residues long. The CDR3 nucleotides read TGCGCCAGCAGCCAAAGACTAGGGGACGCGGATACGCAGTATTTT. It is translated as CASSQRLGDADTQYF.

This chain's CDR3 is CASSLREKAFF. CDR3 coding DNA: TGTGCCAGCAGCTTAAGGGAGAAAGCTTTCTTT. The chain has TRBV7-9 and TRBJ1-1; D gene ambiguous. The CDR3 loop spans 11 amino acids. The germline gives CDR1 SEHNR, CDR2 FQNEAQ (reference sequence). Trimming pared 2 bases from V and 9 bases from J, leaving 7 bases between.

This chain connects TRBV6-5 to TRBJ2-7, with 8 nucleotides matching TRBD2. Germline V CDR1 and CDR2: MNHEY, SVGAGI. The CDR3 length is 15 residues. The J segment lost 9 bases and the V segment lost 10 bases, leaving 20 bases of the junction unmatched. In nucleotides, the CDR3 is TGTGCCACCCAGATAAGACTAGCGCCAAGGGAACGGCAGTACGTC. Its protein is CATQIRLAPRERQYV.